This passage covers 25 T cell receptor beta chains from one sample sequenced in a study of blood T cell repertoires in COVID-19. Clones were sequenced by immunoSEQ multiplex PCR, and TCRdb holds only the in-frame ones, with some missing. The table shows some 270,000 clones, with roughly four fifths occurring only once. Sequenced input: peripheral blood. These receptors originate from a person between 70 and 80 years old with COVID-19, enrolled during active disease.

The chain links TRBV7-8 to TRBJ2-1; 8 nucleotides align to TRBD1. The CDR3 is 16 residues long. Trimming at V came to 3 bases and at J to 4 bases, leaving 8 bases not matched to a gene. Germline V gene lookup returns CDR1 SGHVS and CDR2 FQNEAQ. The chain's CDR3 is CASSFQNRGKYNEQFF. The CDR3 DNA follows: TGTGCCAGCAGCTTCCAGAACAGGGGGAAATACAATGAGCAGTTCTTC. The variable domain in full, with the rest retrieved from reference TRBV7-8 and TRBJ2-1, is GAGVSQSPRYKVAKRGQDVALRCDPISGHVSLFWYQQALGQGPEFLTYFQNEAQLDKSGLPSDRFFAERPEGSVSTLKIQRTQQEDSAVYLCASSFQNRGKYNEQFFGPGTRLTVL.

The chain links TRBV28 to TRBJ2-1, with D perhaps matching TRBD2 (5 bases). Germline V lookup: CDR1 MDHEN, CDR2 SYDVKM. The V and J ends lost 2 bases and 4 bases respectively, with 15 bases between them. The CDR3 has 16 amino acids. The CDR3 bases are TGTGCCAGCAGTTTACTCACAGCGGCGCTATACAATGAGCAGTTCTTC. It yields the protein CASSLLTAALYNEQFF.

The CDR3, as DNA: TGTGCCAGCAGTCCAACAGGGTTTGGGAATGAAAAACTGTTTTTT. This translates into CASSPTGFGNEKLFF. J is TRBJ1-4 and V is TRBV11-2, with TRBD1 as a possible D gene (6 bases). The CDR3 extends over 15 amino acids. V lost 6 bases and J 5 bases, leaving 16 bases between the germline ends. Looked up from germline, CDR1 is SGHAT and CDR2 is FQNNGV.

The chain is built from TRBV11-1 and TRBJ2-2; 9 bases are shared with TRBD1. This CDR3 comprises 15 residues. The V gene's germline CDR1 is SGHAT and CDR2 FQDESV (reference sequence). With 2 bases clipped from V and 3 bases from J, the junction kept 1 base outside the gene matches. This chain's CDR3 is CASSLRTGDTGELFF. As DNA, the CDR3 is TGTGCCAGCAGCTTACGGACAGGGGACACCGGGGAGCTGTTTTTT.

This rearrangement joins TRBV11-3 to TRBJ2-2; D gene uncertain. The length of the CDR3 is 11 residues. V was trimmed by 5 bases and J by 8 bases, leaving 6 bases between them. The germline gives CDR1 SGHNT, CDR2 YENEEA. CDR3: CASSLTGELFF. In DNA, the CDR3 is TGTGCCAGCAGCCTGACTGGGGAGCTGTTTTTT. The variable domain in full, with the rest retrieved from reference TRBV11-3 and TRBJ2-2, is EAGVVQSPRYKIIEKKQPVAFWCNPISGHNTLYWYLQNLGQGPELLIRYENEEAVDDSQLPKDRFSAERLKGVDSTLKIQPAELGDSAVYLCASSLTGELFFGEGSRLTVL.

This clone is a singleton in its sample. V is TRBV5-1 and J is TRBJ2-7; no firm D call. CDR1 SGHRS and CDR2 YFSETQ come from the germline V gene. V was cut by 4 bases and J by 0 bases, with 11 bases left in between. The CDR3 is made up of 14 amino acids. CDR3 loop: CASSAYLNSYEQYF. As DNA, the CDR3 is TGCGCCAGCAGCGCCTACTTAAACTCCTACGAGCAGTACTTC. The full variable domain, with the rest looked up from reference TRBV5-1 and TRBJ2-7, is KAGVTQTPRYLIKTRGQQVTLSCSPISGHRSVSWYQQTPGQGLQFLFEYFSETQRNKGNFPGRFSGRQFSNSRSEMNVSTLELGDSALYLCASSAYLNSYEQYFGPGTRLTVT.

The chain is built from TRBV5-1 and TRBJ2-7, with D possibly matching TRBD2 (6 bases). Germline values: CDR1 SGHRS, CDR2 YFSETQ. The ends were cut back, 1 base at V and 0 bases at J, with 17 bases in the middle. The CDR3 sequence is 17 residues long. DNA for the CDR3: TGCGCCAGCAGCTTGCTGGCGGGATTGGGGTCCTCCTACGAGCAGTACTTC. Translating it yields CASSLLAGLGSSYEQYF.

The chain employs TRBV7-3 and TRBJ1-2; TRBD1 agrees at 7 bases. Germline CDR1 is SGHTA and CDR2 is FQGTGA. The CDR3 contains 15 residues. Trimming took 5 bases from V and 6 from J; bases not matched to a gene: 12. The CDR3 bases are TGTGCCAGCAGCGTACAGTCCGGGACAGCAGATGGCTACACCTTC. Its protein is CASSVQSGTADGYTF.

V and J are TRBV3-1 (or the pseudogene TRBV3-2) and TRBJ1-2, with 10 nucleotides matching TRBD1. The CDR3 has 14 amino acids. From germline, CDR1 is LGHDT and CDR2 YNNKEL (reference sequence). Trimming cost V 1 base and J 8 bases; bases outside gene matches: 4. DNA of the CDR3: TGTGCCAGCAGCCAAGGACAGGGGGCTGGCGGCTACACCTTC. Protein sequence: CASSQGQGAGGYTF.

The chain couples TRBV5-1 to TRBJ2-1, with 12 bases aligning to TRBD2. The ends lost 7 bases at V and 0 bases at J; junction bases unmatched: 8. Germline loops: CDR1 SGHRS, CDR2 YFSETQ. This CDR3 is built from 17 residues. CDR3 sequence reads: CASSVTSGGSSYNEQFF. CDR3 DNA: TGCGCCAGCTCGGTCACTAGCGGGGGGTCCTCCTACAATGAGCAGTTCTTC.

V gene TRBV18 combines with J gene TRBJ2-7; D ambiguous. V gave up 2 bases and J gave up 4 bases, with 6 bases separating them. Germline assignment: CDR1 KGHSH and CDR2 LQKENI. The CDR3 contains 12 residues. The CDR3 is CASSPVEYEQYF. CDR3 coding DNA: TGTGCCAGCTCACCAGTAGAATACGAGCAGTACTTC.

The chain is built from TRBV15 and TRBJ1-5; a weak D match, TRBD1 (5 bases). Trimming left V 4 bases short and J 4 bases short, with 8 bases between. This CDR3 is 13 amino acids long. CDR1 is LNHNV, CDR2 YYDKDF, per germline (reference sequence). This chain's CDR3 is CATSTRQNQPQHF. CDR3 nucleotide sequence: TGTGCCACCAGCACTAGACAGAATCAGCCCCAGCATTTT.

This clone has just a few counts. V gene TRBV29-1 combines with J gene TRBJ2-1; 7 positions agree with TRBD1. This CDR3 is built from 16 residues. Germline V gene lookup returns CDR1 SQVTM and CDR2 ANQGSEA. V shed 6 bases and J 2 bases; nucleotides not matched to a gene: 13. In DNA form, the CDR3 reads TGCAGCGTGAAAGCTTTTACCGGGACAGCCTACAATGAGCAGTTCTTC. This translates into CSVKAFTGTAYNEQFF.

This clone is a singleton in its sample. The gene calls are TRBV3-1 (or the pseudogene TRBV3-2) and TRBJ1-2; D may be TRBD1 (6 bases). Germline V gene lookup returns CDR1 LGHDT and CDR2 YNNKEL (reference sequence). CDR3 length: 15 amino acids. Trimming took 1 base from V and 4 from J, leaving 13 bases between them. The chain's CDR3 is CASSQVGGGGYGYTF. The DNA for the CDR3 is TGTGCCAGCAGCCAAGTTGGGGGCGGGGGCTATGGCTACACCTTC.

The CDR3 here is CASRVDSFLYF. CDR3 sequence (DNA): TGTGCCAGCAGGGTAGACAGTTTTCTGTACTTC. This chain links TRBV27 with TRBJ2-7; possibly TRBD1 for D (5 bases). This CDR3 contains 11 residues. Germline assignment: CDR1 MNHEY and CDR2 SMNVEV (reference sequence). Trimming pared 6 bases from V and 12 bases from J, leaving 15 bases between.

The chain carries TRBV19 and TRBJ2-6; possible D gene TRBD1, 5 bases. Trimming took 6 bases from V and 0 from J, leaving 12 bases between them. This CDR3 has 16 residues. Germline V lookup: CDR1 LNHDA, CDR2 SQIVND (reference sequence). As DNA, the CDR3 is TGTGCCAGTAGCCAAAAAGGGGTCTCTGGGGCCAACGTCCTGACTTTC. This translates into CASSQKGVSGANVLTF.

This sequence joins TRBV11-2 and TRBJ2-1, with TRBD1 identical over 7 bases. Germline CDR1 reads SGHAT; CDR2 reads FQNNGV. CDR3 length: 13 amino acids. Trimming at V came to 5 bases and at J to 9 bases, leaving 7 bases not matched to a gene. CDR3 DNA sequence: TGTGCCAGCAGCCATACCAGGGGGATTGAGCAGTTCTTC. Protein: CASSHTRGIEQFF.

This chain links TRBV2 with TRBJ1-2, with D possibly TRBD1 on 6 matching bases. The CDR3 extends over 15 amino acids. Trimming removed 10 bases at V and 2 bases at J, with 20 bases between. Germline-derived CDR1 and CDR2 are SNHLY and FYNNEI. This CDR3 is CATARGTISNYGYTF. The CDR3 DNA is TGTGCCACTGCAAGGGGGACCATTTCAAACTATGGCTACACCTTC.

The CDR3 protein is CASSLGGTGDYGYTF. The DNA for the CDR3 is TGTGCCAGCAGCCTTGGGGGGACAGGGGATTATGGCTACACCTTC. The chain joins TRBV3-1 (or the pseudogene TRBV3-2) to TRBJ1-2; 10 bases fit TRBD1. Germline CDR1 LGHDT, CDR2 YNNKEL (reference sequence). V shed 4 bases and J 5 bases; nucleotides not matched to a gene: 7. The CDR3 totals 15 residues.

CDR3 residues: CASSPLPGTSGYEQYF. CDR3 sequence (DNA): TGTGCCAGCTCACCACTCCCCGGGACTAGCGGGTACGAGCAGTACTTC. The V call is TRBV18, the J call TRBJ2-7, with 12 bases that match TRBD2. V lost 1 base, J lost 4 bases, and 5 bases stayed unmatched. This CDR3 region has 16 residues. Germline V gene sequence: CDR1 KGHSH, CDR2 LQKENI.

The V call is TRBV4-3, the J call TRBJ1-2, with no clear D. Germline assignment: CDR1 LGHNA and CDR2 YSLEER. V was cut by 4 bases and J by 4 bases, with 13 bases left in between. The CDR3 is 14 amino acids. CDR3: CASSPGGSSYGYTF. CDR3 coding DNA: TGCGCCAGCAGCCCAGGTGGGAGCTCCTATGGCTACACCTTC.

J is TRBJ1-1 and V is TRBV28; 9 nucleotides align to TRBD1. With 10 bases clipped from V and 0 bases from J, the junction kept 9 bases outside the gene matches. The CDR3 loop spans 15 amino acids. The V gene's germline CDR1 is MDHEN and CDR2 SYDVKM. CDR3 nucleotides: TGTGCCACCTACTACAGGGGGCCGATGAACACTGAAGCTTTCTTT. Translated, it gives CATYYRGPMNTEAFF.

Written as DNA, the CDR3 is TGTGCCAGCAGCGTAACAGGAGCAAACGAGCAGTACTTC. Its translation: CASSVTGANEQYF. The V gene is TRBV9, the J gene TRBJ2-7; D is possibly TRBD1 (5 bases). This CDR3 is 13 amino acids long. V lost 1 base to trimming and J lost 5 bases, with 10 bases between them. CDR1 SGDLS and CDR2 YYNGEE come from the germline V gene.

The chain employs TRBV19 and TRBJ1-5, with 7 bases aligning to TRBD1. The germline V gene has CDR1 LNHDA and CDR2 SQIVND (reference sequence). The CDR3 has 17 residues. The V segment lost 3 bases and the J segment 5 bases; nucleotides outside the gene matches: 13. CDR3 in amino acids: CASSMILGGRRDQPQHF. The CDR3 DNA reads TGTGCCAGTAGTATGATACTAGGGGGCAGGAGGGATCAGCCCCAGCATTTT.

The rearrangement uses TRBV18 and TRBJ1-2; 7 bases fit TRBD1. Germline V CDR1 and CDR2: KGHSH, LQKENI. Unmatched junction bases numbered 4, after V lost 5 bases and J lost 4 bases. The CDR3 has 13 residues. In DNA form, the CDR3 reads TGTGCCAGCTCAGGGACAGTCGGCTATGGCTACACCTTC. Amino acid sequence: CASSGTVGYGYTF.